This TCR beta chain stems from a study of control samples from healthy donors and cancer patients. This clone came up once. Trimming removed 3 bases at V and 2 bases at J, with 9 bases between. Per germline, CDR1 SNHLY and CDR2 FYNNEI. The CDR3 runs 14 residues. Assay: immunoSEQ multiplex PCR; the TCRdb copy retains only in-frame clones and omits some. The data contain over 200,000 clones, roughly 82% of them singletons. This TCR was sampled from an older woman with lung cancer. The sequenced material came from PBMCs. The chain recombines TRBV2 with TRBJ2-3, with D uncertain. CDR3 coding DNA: TGTGCCAGCAGTGAGATGCTAGACACAGATACGCAGTATTTT. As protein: CASSEMLDTDTQYF.